This entry lists 25 T cell receptor beta chains sequenced from one sample in a study of blood T cell repertoires in COVID-19. Produced via immunoSEQ multiplex PCR; TCRdb's table is partial and in-frame only. The sample holds 90,000 to 120,000 clones, around nine tenths seen once. Sequenced material: peripheral blood. The receptors were sampled from a woman younger than 45 with acute or convalescent COVID-19.

This rearrangement joins TRBV5-1 to TRBJ1-4; D unclear. The V and J ends lost 0 bases and 3 bases respectively, with 6 bases between them. Looked up from germline, CDR1 is SGHRS and CDR2 is YFSETQ. CDR3 length equals 14 residues. DNA of the CDR3: TGCGCCAGCAGCTTGGAGCGAGCTAATGAAAAACTGTTTTTT. It encodes CASSLERANEKLFF. The variable domain in full, with the rest retrieved from reference TRBV5-1 and TRBJ1-4, is KAGVTQTPRYLIKTRGQQVTLSCSPISGHRSVSWYQQTPGQGLQFLFEYFSETQRNKGNFPGRFSGRQFSNSRSEMNVSTLELGDSALYLCASSLERANEKLFFGSGTQLSVL.

This sequence joins TRBV14 and TRBJ1-2; 9 bases are a match to TRBD1. There are 15 residues in the CDR3. V gave up 4 bases and J gave up 4 bases; unmatched junction bases: 7. CDR1 SGHDN and CDR2 FVKESK come from the germline V gene. This CDR3 reads CASSPRDRVSYGYTF. Written as DNA, the CDR3 is TGTGCCAGCAGCCCCCGGGACAGGGTGTCCTATGGCTACACCTTC.

The J gene is TRBJ2-3, the V gene TRBV14, with D possibly matching TRBD2 (5 bases). Germline CDR1 and CDR2: SGHDN and FVKESK. There are 18 residues in the CDR3. Deletions cut 0 bases from V and 0 bases from J, with 16 bases between. CDR3 region: CASSQERGGRTSTDTQYF. CDR3 in DNA: TGTGCCAGCAGCCAAGAGCGAGGCGGGCGGACTAGCACAGATACGCAGTATTTT.

This chain joins TRBV6-5 and TRBJ2-7; 8 nucleotides line up with TRBD1. V lost 5 bases and J lost 6; bases outside the gene matches: 9. The CDR3 spans 14 residues. Germline values: CDR1 MNHEY, CDR2 SVGAGI. CDR3 region: CASSQTGVTSEQYF. CDR3 bases: TGTGCCAGCAGTCAGACAGGGGTGACATCCGAGCAGTACTTC.

The chain employs TRBV9 and TRBJ2-5; 7 bases are a match to TRBD2. The CDR3 runs 15 residues. Germline lookup yields CDR1 SGDLS and CDR2 YYNGEE. V was pared by 4 bases and J by 2 bases, with 8 bases of the junction left unmatched. The CDR3 sequence: CASSPGRTVQETQYF. In nucleotides, the CDR3 is TGTGCCAGCAGCCCCGGGAGGACTGTACAAGAGACCCAGTACTTC.

J is TRBJ1-6 and V is TRBV28; D is unclear. V shed 8 bases and J shed 10 bases, with 15 bases lying between them. This CDR3 has 13 residues. Germline V lookup: CDR1 MDHEN, CDR2 SYDVKM. CDR3 sequence: CASCNLRASPLHF. The DNA of the CDR3 is TGTGCCAGCTGTAATTTGCGGGCCTCACCCCTCCACTTT.

Only one count was recorded for this clone. V gene TRBV10-3 combines with J gene TRBJ1-2, with D possibly TRBD1 on 6 matching bases. V lost 3 bases to trimming and J lost 5 bases, with 16 bases between them. There are 15 residues in the CDR3. CDR1 is ENHRY and CDR2 is SYGVKD in the germline V gene. CDR3 residues: CAISEGGGRFYGYTF. For the CDR3, the DNA is TGTGCCATCAGTGAAGGCGGGGGGCGGTTTTATGGCTACACCTTC.

The V and J genes are TRBV4-3 and TRBJ2-1, with TRBD2 matching 11 bases. The CDR3 is 16 amino acids. V lost 0 bases to trimming and J lost 3 bases; unmatched junction nucleotides: 1. CDR1 LGHNA and CDR2 YSLEER come from the germline V gene. As DNA, the CDR3 is TGCGCCAGCAGCCAAGAGACTAGCGGGGTCTACAATGAGCAGTTCTTC. Its translation is CASSQETSGVYNEQFF.

The gene calls are TRBV9 and TRBJ2-1; 7 nucleotides agree with TRBD2. The V gene end was trimmed by 0 bases and the J gene end by 4 bases; junction bases not matched to a gene: 7. This CDR3 is 16 amino acids long. The V gene's germline CDR1 is SGDLS and CDR2 YYNGEE. This CDR3 reads CASSVGGGSKYNEQFF. The CDR3, as DNA: TGTGCCAGCAGCGTAGGCGGCGGGAGCAAGTACAATGAGCAGTTCTTC.

This clone was recorded only once. V is TRBV11-1 and J is TRBJ1-1, with D tentatively TRBD1 (6 bases). The CDR3 runs 17 residues. The V end lost 0 bases, the J end lost 0 bases, and 14 bases lay between the germline ends. Germline assignment: CDR1 SGHAT and CDR2 FQDESV (reference sequence). CDR3 residues: CASSLAVVAGVNTEAFF. The DNA for the CDR3 is TGTGCCAGCAGCTTAGCGGTCGTCGCAGGGGTGAACACTGAAGCTTTCTTT.

The chain links TRBV6-5 to TRBJ2-2; 7 bases match TRBD1. The length of the CDR3 is 15 residues. The V gene end was trimmed by 10 bases and the J gene end by 1 base; junction bases not matched to a gene: 9. Germline V lookup: CDR1 MNHEY, CDR2 SVGAGI. The CDR3 protein is CATQETGMNTGELFF. The CDR3, as DNA: TGTGCCACCCAAGAGACAGGGATGAACACCGGGGAGCTGTTTTTT.

This chain connects TRBV6-5 to TRBJ2-1, with 11 bases identical to TRBD2. J gave up 15 bases and V 0 bases, and 4 bases lay outside the gene matches. The CDR3 runs to 13 residues. Germline V CDR1 and CDR2: MNHEY, SVGAGI. CDR3 amino acids: CASSYSEGLAGFF. The CDR3 nucleotides are TGTGCCAGCAGTTACTCGGAAGGACTAGCGGGGTTCTTC.

V usage is TRBV19 and J usage is TRBJ1-1; a possible D gene is TRBD1 (5 bases). In germline, CDR1 is LNHDA, CDR2 SQIVND (reference sequence). The V and J ends lost 1 base and 0 bases respectively, with 12 bases between them. The CDR3 sequence is 16 residues long. The CDR3: CASSIGQGGMNTEAFF. Here the CDR3 DNA reads TGTGCCAGTAGTATAGGTCAGGGAGGGATGAACACTGAAGCTTTCTTT.

This chain links TRBV30 with TRBJ1-5; 10 bases are a match to TRBD1. The CDR3 extends over 18 amino acids. With V trimmed by 4 bases and J by 0 bases, 12 bases remained unmatched. Germline lookup yields CDR1 GTSNPN and CDR2 SVGIG (reference sequence). The DNA of the CDR3 is TGTGCCTGGAACTTCGGGACAGGGGTTGTTAATAGCAATCAGCCCCAGCATTTT. Translating it yields CAWNFGTGVVNSNQPQHF.

The rearrangement joins TRBV14 to TRBJ1-1; no clear D gene. The germline V gene encodes CDR1 SGHDN and CDR2 FVKESK. The CDR3 runs to 15 residues. V was shortened by 0 bases and J by 0 bases, with 8 bases between the two germline ends. The CDR3 DNA sequence: TGTGCCAGCAGCCAAGACGCCAGAATGAACACTGAAGCTTTCTTT. It specifies CASSQDARMNTEAFF.

This clone showed up just once. The rearrangement joins TRBV11-1 to TRBJ2-7, with 7 bases identical to TRBD2. The CDR3 sequence is 11 residues long. Germline V lookup: CDR1 SGHAT, CDR2 FQDESV (reference sequence). With V trimmed by 5 bases and J by 12 bases, 7 bases remained unmatched. The CDR3 DNA reads TGTGCCAGCAGCGACAGACTAGCATGGTACTTC. It encodes CASSDRLAWYF.

This clone was detected once. V gene TRBV6-5 combines with J gene TRBJ2-2; D may be TRBD2 (6 bases). The CDR3 is 15 residues long. V was trimmed by 6 bases and J by 1 base, leaving 12 bases between them. From germline, CDR1 is MNHEY and CDR2 SVGAGI. The chain's CDR3 is CASRFRGKNTGELFF. CDR3 DNA sequence: TGTGCCAGCAGGTTCCGGGGGAAGAACACCGGGGAGCTGTTTTTT.

The DNA for the CDR3 is TGTGCCAGCAGTTTAGCTCCCTTCGGACTAGCGGGAGGGGCGTTTCTCGGGGAGCAGTACTTC. Translated, it gives CASSLAPFGLAGGAFLGEQYF. The chain joins TRBV27 to TRBJ2-7, with 15 nucleotides matching TRBD2. V lost 2 bases, J lost 7 bases, and 21 bases stayed unmatched. CDR1 and CDR2 (germline): MNHEY, SMNVEV (reference sequence). The CDR3 extends over 21 amino acids.

This clone was observed a handful of times. This chain joins TRBV27 and TRBJ1-1; perhaps TRBD1 as D (5 bases). Germline V gene lookup returns CDR1 MNHEY and CDR2 SMNVEV (reference sequence). With 1 base removed from V and 4 bases from J, the gap between germline ends came to 19 bases. The CDR3 loop spans 17 amino acids. In DNA form, the CDR3 reads TGTGCCAGCAGTTTATTGGCAGGGCGGGATCGGAGCACTGAAGCTTTCTTT. It translates to CASSLLAGRDRSTEAFF.

The genes are TRBV6-5 and TRBJ1-1; 7 bases match TRBD1. This CDR3 has 14 residues. Trimming removed 6 bases from V and 1 base from J; junction bases left unmatched: 5. CDR1 and CDR2 from the germline V gene are MNHEY and SVGAGI. CDR3 residues: CASSLGQRNTEAFF. DNA of the CDR3: TGTGCCAGCAGCCTGGGACAGAGGAACACTGAAGCTTTCTTT.

V usage is TRBV11-3 and J usage is TRBJ2-1; 9 positions agree with TRBD1. The CDR3 extends over 16 amino acids. Germline V gene lookup returns CDR1 SGHNT and CDR2 YENEEA. Germline trimming cut 1 base from V and 5 bases from J; bases unmatched to any gene: 6. The CDR3 DNA follows: TGTGCCAGCAGCTTAGCCGGACAGGGGTTTGACAATGAGCAGTTCTTC. Translating gives CASSLAGQGFDNEQFF.

V is TRBV5-1 and J is TRBJ2-7; a weak D match, TRBD1 (6 bases). Trimming shortened V by 4 bases and J by 3 bases, and 17 bases separated the two germline ends. The CDR3 totals 15 residues. Germline V gene lookup returns CDR1 SGHRS and CDR2 YFSETQ. CDR3 coding DNA: TGCGCCAGCAGCACAGGACAGCCACCAGTCTACGAGCAGTACTTC. Protein sequence: CASSTGQPPVYEQYF.

This rearrangement joins TRBV6-1 to TRBJ2-3; D is unresolved. The V end was cut by 1 base, the J end by 2 bases, with 10 bases between. Looked up from germline, CDR1 is MNHNS and CDR2 is SASEGT. This CDR3 has 15 residues. The CDR3 sequence: CASSEDGPSTDTQYF. CDR3 in DNA: TGTGCCAGCAGTGAAGATGGGCCCTCCACAGATACGCAGTATTTT.

This clone has a single count. The chain couples TRBV25-1 to TRBJ2-2, with TRBD1 identical over 8 bases. The germline V gene encodes CDR1 MGHDK and CDR2 SYGVNS. V was clipped by 9 bases and J by 5 bases; unmatched bases: 11. This CDR3 has 15 residues. The CDR3 DNA reads TGTGCCAGTAACTCGGGACAGGCCCCGACCGGGGAGCTGTTTTTT. Protein sequence: CASNSGQAPTGELFF.

This chain links TRBV5-8 with TRBJ1-3; TRBD1 might be the D (5 bases). The CDR3 is made up of 16 amino acids. Between the trimmed V and J ends, which lost 2 bases and 1 base, there was a span of 13 bases. Germline CDR1 SGHTS, CDR2 YDEGEE. The CDR3, as DNA: TGTGCCAGCAGCTTCGGACACAGGAATTCTGGAAACACCATATATTTT. It translates to CASSFGHRNSGNTIYF.